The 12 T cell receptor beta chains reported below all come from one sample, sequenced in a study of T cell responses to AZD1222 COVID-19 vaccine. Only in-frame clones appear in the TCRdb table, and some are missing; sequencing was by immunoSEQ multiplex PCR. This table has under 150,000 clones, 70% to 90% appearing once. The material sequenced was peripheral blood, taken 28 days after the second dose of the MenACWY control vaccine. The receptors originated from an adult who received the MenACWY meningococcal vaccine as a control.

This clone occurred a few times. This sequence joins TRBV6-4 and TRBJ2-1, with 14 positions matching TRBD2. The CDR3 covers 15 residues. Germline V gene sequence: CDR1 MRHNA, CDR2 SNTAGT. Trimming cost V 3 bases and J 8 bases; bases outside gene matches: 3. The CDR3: CASSESTSGGDEQFF. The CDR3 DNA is TGTGCCAGCAGTGAGTCGACTAGCGGGGGGGATGAGCAGTTCTTC.

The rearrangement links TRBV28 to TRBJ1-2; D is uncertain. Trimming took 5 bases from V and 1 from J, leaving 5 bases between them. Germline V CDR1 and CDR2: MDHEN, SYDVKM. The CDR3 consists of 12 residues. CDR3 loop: CASSEGNYGYTF. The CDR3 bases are TGTGCCAGCAGTGAAGGTAACTATGGCTACACCTTC.

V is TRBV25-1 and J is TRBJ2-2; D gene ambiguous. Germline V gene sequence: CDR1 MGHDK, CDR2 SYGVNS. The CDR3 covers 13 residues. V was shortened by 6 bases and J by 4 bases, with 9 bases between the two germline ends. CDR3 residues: CASSRSITGELFF. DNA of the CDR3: TGTGCCAGCAGCAGAAGTATCACCGGGGAGCTGTTTTTT.

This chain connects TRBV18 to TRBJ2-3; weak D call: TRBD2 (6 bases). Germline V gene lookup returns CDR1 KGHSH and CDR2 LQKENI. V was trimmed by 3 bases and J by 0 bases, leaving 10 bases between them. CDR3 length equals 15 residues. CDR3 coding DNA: TGTGCCAGCTCACCGGAGGGAACTAGCACAGATACGCAGTATTTT. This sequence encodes CASSPEGTSTDTQYF.

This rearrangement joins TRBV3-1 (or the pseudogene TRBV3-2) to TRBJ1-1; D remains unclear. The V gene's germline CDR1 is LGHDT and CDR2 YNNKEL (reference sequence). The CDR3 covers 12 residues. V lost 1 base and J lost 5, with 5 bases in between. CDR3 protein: CASSQGATEAFF. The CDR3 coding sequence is TGTGCCAGCAGCCAAGGGGCAACTGAAGCTTTCTTT.

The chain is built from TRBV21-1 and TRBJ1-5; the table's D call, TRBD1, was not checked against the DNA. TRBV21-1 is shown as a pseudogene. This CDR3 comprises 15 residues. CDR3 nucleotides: TGTGCCAGCAGCAAAGGTCCGCCAAAAATTCAGTCCCAGCATTTT. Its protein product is CASSKGPPKIQSQHF.

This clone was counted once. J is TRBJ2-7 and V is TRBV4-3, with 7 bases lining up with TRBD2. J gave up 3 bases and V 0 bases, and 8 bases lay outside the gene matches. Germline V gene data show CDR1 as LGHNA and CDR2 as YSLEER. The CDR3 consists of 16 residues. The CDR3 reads CASSQESSGSDYEQYF. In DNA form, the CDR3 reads TGCGCCAGCAGCCAAGAGAGTAGCGGGTCCGACTACGAGCAGTACTTC.

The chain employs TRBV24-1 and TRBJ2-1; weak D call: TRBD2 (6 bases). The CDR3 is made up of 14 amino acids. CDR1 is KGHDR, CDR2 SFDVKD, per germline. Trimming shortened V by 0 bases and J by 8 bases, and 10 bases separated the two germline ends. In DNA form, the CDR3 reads TGTGCCACCAGTGATTTGGGCGGGAAGGATGAGCAGTTCTTC. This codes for CATSDLGGKDEQFF.

The CDR3 DNA sequence: TGTGCCAGCAGCAAAGACGAACCGACGGCTAGCACAGATACGCAGTATTTT. Amino acid sequence: CASSKDEPTASTDTQYF. J is TRBJ2-3 and V is TRBV21-1. TRBV21-1 is annotated as a pseudogene. CDR3 length: 17 amino acids.

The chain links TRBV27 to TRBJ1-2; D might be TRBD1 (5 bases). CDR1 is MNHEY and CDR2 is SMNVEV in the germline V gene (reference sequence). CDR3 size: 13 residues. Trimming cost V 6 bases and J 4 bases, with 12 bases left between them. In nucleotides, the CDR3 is TGTGCCAGCAGCCTTCGGGGGACCTATGGCTACACCTTC. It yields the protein CASSLRGTYGYTF.

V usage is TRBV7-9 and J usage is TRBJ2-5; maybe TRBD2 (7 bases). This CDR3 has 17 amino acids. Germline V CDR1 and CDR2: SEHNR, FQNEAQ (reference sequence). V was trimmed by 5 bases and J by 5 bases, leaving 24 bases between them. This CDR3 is CASSPEGGRRMGETQYF. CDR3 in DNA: TGTGCCAGCAGCCCGGAGGGGGGGCGTCGAATGGGGGAGACCCAGTACTTC.

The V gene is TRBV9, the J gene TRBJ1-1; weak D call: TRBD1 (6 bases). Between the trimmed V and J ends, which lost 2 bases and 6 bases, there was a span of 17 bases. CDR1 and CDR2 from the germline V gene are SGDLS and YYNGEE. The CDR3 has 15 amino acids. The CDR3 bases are TGTGCCAGCAGCGTTACCCAGGGGAAGGTCGCTGAAGCTTTCTTT. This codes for CASSVTQGKVAEAFF.